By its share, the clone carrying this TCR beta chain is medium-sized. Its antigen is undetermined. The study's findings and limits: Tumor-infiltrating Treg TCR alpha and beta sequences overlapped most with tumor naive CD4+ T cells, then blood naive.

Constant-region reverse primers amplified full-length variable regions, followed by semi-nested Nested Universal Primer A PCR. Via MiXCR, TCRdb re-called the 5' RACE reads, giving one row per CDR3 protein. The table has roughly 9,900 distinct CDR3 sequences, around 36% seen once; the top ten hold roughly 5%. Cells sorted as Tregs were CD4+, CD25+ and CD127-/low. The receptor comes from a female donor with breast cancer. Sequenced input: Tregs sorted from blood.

The CDR3 nucleotides are TGTGCCAGCAGTTGGTCAGGGAACCAAGAGACCCAGTACTTC. It is translated as CASSWSGNQETQYF. This rearrangement joins TRBV12-3 or TRBV12-4 to TRBJ2-5, with a possible D match to TRBD1 (5 bases). V dropped 4 bases and J dropped 0 bases, with 9 bases sitting between them. This CDR3 has 14 residues.